A selection of T cell receptor beta chains follows, all from one sample in a study of cytomegalovirus exposure and HLA in healthy donors. Sequencing was performed with immunoSEQ multiplex PCR; in TCRdb, only in-frame clones are kept and a portion is missing. The data show 150,000 to 180,000 clones, 65% to 80% seen once. Sequenced: PBMCs. Receptors originate from a man younger than 35 in good health and CMV-seronegative. Each CDR3 is given without its conserved first and last residue.

>TRBV10-1|TRBJ2-2
ASSGRGGPGELF
>TRBV9|TRBJ1-2
ASSGGTGANYGYT
>TRBV10-3|TRBJ2-7
AITRTGSYEQY
>TRBV7-2|TRBJ1-1
ASGGEAF
>TRBV11-2|TRBJ1-4
ASSDGTGQKLF
>TRBV4-3|TRBJ2-7
ASSRDHLQGYEQY
>TRBV5-8|TRBJ2-1
ASSLRESSYNEQF
>TRBV4-1|TRBJ2-2
ASSQDAGGTGELF
>TRBV30|TRBJ2-1
AWSDSGVGYNEQF
>TRBV4-3|TRBJ2-7
ASSRKGTGIPYEQY
>TRBV5-1|TRBJ2-5
ASSPGQGETQY